Sequencing of this T cell receptor (beta chain) was carried out in a study of T cell responses to AZD1222 COVID-19 vaccine. The study, taken as a whole, reports: Among AZD1222 vaccinees, only 5 to 7 were seropositive at baseline. Spike-spanning, vaccine-associated CD4 TCRs were dominant at 160-218 and 743-854.

The data were produced by immunoSEQ multiplex PCR, yet TCRdb's version contains in-frame clones alone and is incomplete. The sample comprises about 160,000 clones, roughly 90% of which are singletons, and 4.3% rests with the top ten. A note on this clone: Its target is not known.

The germline gives CDR1 SGHKS, CDR2 YYEKEE (reference sequence). The CDR3 runs to 14 residues. With V trimmed by 1 base and J by 7 bases, 4 bases remained unmatched. The input for sequencing was peripheral blood, taken 28 days after the second AZD1222 dose. The genes are TRBV5-5 and TRBJ1-5; TRBD1 agrees at 8 bases. This TCR came from an adult who received the AZD1222 COVID-19 vaccine. As DNA, the CDR3 is TGTGCCAGCAGCTTGCCAGGGGGCGGGCAGCCCCAGCATTTT. This translates into CASSLPGGGQPQHF.